This paragraph covers one T cell receptor (beta chain) sequence. Its antigen is not identified. The source of the sample is a study of T cells in Graves' hyperthyroidism and ophthalmopathy. Findings and caveats of the study: Most expanded thyroid clonotypes above 0.001 also appeared in blood.

Authors of the study amplified TCR beta CDR3 regions from RNA transcripts. Using the HTBI primer set, a first-round RT-PCR was run on the TCR CDR3. Each CDR3 protein gets one entry after TCRdb re-called the multiplex PCR reads with MiXCR. Of 500,000 to 600,000 distinct CDR3 sequences listed, 46% are singletons. Reasons for excluding patients were uncontrolled infection, other autoimmune disease, pregnancy or lactation. Clinicians diagnosed patients from clinical symptoms, serum thyroxine and TRAb, thyroid ultrasound and orbital computed tomography. Germline V gives CDR1 SQVTM, CDR2 ANQGSEA. J gave up 6 bases and V 8 bases, and 8 bases lay outside the gene matches. This CDR3 comprises 12 residues.

Sequencing used peripheral blood or thyroid tissue (not recorded which). The clonotype was recovered from a woman aged 18-29 years with Graves' hyperthyroidism. The chain uses TRBV29-1 and TRBJ1-2; 8 nucleotides align to TRBD1. CDR3 bases: TGCAGCTTAGAGGACAGGGTTAATGGCTACACCTTC. Amino acid sequence: CSLEDRVNGYTF.